This TCR beta chain was found in a study of shared clonotypes between healthy human individuals. Findings and limits, study-wide: Memory subsets generally showed smaller estimated richness than naive subsets did. Approximately 5.3% was the fraction of naive CD4 clonotypes found shared across several donors. Limitation of the genetic and exposure-history diversity represented came from the few donors.

It was CD45RO-negative cells, positively selected for CCR7, that made up naive CD8 cells, with terminally differentiated effector memory CD45RA+ cells excluded. With regard to this clone: Its antigen is as yet unknown.

In the study's own analysis: Junction-only sequences without quality scores were provided by ImmunoSEQ, so filtering was different. Libraries were prepared by immunoSEQ multiplex PCR; TCRdb keeps only in-frame clonotypes and omits some of them. D and trimming come from the DNA, and the V and J calls and clone size come from that table. The sample yields about 2 million clones, less than 95% seen once. The sequence came from a young man in good health. The specimen sequenced was naive CD8+ T cells sorted from blood.

The CDR3 nucleotides are TGTGCCAGCAGCCTCACTAGCGGGGCTATCTACGAGCAGTACTTC. It is translated as CASSLTSGAIYEQYF. The chain couples TRBV13 to TRBJ2-7; 10 bases agree with TRBD2. The CDR3 consists of 15 residues. After removal of 5 bases from V and 3 bases from J, the junction contained 7 bases not matched to a gene. Germline loops: CDR1 PRHDT, CDR2 FYEKMQ (reference sequence).